This TCR beta chain is drawn from a study of beta chain features in type 1 diabetes (dated by TCRdb to between 2018 and 2020). About the study as a whole: Mean age, gender distribution, total cell number and subset yield did not differ between patients and healthy donors. Regulatory and stem cell-like memory subsets were obtained from only 8 patients and about eight healthy donors, while naive and central memory subsets were obtained from all 28 donors. A total of 90 million to 130 million sorted cells were examined across all samples, and a strong correlation was observed between cell number per subset and RNA yield. The study compared TCRB repertoires of sorted circulating CD4+ T cell subsets between recently diagnosed type 1 diabetes patients and matched healthy donors. Here is what the overall study found, with its caveats: Only small numbers of individuals were included in the HLA sub-analyses, which left unresolved whether HLA type had any influence on TCRB rearrangement. Sequencing cDNA rather than genomic DNA could over-represent highly expressing activated cells, although activation and CD3 levels did not differ between groups. Shorter templates might have been favored by PCR, but patient and control samples were amplified and corrected together, so both groups would have been affected equally by any skew. Patients with type 1 diabetes made fewer insertions and deleted more nucleotides at VDJ recombination sites, implying thymic rearrangement abnormalities. In all four CD4+ subsets, TCRB CDR3 length was moderately but significantly shorter in type 1 diabetes patients. The naive, central memory and regulatory TCRB repertoires appeared to resemble one another more closely among patients than among healthy donors.

Reading from cysteine to phenylalanine, the CDR3 counts 15 amino acids. Solely the CDR3 DNA is kept, with 45 bases framed from the first base. Trimming takes 2 bases off V and 6 bases off J; junction bases not matched to a gene: 3. Via the germline V gene, CDR1 is SGHDT and CDR2 YYEEEE. This clone was counted only a few times. Its antigen is not yet known. It has no much larger one-base neighbor in the sample; base qualities were not kept. Each donor gave one peripheral blood draw, averaging about 100 mL, which was collected into heparinised tubes. Using a panel that included CD45RO, CCR7, CD25, CD127, CD95 and CD27, naive, central memory, regulatory and stem cell-like memory CD4+ T cells were sorted on a BD FACSAria II. Every sorted population had a purity above 95%. Right away, PBMCs were isolated by Lymphoprep density gradient centrifugation and were stained directly, with no culture step. So that batch effects would be minimized, each experiment stained and sorted samples in pairs, pairing one healthy donor with one patient.

All of the isolated RNA was reverse transcribed with the High Capacity cDNA Reverse Transcription Kit, so expressed TCRB transcripts were sequenced. Deep immunoSEQ sequencing was performed on naive, central memory and regulatory T cell samples, with an average of roughly 3.3 million total reads per sample. Sorted cells were lysed in RLT buffer, and RNA was extracted using DNase-treated RNeasy Micro or Mini kits according to cell number. Each cell subset was processed separately to prevent cross-contamination, with patient and healthy donor samples processed together. The immunoSEQ multiplex PCR was used to amplify TCRB sequences from cDNA, yielding 87-bp fragments that span the CDR3 region. Sequencing of the amplicons was performed on the Illumina HiSeq platform. The source study handled its data this way. PCR bias was corrected computationally using synthetic template baselines, and reads within Hamming distance 2 were collapsed, with unmergeable singletons discarded. Reads were aligned against IMGT to assign V, D and J genes, CDR3 length and insertions or deletions at six rearrangement sites. Within each subset, clonotype counts were normalized to sorted cell number, after which true diversity and Gini coefficients were computed with the tcR R package. Repertoire sharing was quantified using the overlap coefficient calculated on TCRB nucleotide sequences. As a proxy for the pre-selection repertoire, out-of-frame TCRB sequences from naive cells were analyzed. The source is immuneACCESS, and TCRdb retained only in-frame sequences with V and J called. Part of the clones is not carried over; for the studies checked, unresolved V genes explain less than half of this, and the remainder is unexplained. V and J calls and clone size come straight from that table; D and trimming were deduced from the DNA. The sample records 600,000 to 700,000 clones, 9.5% to 15% of which are singletons. Around 0.12% of the sample goes to the ten largest clones.

This receptor chain uses TRBV5-6 and TRBJ2-1, with TRBD2 matching 12 junction bases. The sequencing input was naive CD4+ T cells from blood. The cell subset or site label corresponds to: true naive CD4+ T cells. The receptor's source is a man aged 25-45 years with type 1 diabetes. The DNA is as follows: TGTGCCAGCAGCTTTACTAGCGGGGGGATCAATGAGCAGTTCTTC. Translated, this is CASSFTSGGINEQFF.